Detailed here is one T cell receptor beta chain. Antigen specificity is unknown. Germline V gene lookup returns CDR1 MNHEY and CDR2 SVGAGI. The CDR3 has 14 amino acids. The V gene end was trimmed by 4 bases and the J gene end by 10 bases; junction bases not matched to a gene: 7. The data stem from a study of T cell responses to AZD1222 COVID-19 vaccine. The assay was immunoSEQ multiplex PCR, and TCRdb's table has in-frame clones only and misses some. The top ten clones hold 3% to 3.5% of a sample with approximately 140,000 clones, more than 80% of them seen once. Study-wide points: Per reports, nearly half of all spike-specific TCRs target regions that are unmutated in variants.

The source was peripheral blood, collected 28 days after the second AZD1222 dose. The V and J genes are TRBV6-5 and TRBJ1-6, with TRBD1 matching over 7 bases. This sequence originates from an adult who received the AZD1222 COVID-19 vaccine. The CDR3 is CASSLGDRASPLHF. The CDR3 bases are TGTGCCAGCAGTTTAGGAGACAGGGCGTCACCCCTCCACTTT.